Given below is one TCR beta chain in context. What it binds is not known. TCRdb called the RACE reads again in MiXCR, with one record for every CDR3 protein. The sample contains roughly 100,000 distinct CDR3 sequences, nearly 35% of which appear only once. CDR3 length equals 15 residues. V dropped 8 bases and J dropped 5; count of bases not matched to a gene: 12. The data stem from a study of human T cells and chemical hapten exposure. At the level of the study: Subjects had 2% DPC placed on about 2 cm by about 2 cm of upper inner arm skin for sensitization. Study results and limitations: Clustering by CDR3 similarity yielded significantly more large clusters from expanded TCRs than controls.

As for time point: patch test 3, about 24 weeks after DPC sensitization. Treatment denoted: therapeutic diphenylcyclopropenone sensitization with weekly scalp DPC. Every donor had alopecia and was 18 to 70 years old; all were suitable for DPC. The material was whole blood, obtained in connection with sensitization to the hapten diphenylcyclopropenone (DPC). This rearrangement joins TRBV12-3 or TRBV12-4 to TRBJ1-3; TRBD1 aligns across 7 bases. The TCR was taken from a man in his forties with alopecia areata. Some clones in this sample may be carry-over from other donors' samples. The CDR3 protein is CASSHINRGRNTIYF. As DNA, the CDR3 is TGTGCCAGCTCCCACATCAACAGGGGAAGAAACACCATATATTTT.